This paragraph covers one T cell receptor (beta chain) sequence. The antigen this receptor binds is unknown. Base qualities are missing; no much larger clone stands one base away. This sample is drawn from a study of post-analysis software for immune sequencing data (dated by TCRdb to the mid-2010s). General notes on the study: The recorded disease courses included relapsing-remitting, secondary progressive and progressive-relapsing multiple sclerosis, and some patients had no subtype annotation. The multiple sclerosis patient repertoires were compared with 10 to 12 previously published healthy control repertoires from donors aged roughly 6 to 27 years. A subset of samples was prepared in parallel using single-end sample barcoding, then pooled and co-amplified after Illumina adapter ligation.

TCR beta repertoires were profiled from peripheral blood of approximately 13 young patients with multiple sclerosis to demonstrate the VDJtools post-analysis software. Multiple sclerosis patients were children and adolescents aged about 6 to 16 years. Library preparation employed PCR. Sequencing used an Illumina HiSeq 2500. Unique molecular identifiers were incorporated into TCR beta cDNA libraries to reduce PCR and sequencing biases. Per 1 to 10 million input T cells, approximately 500,000 cDNA molecules were obtained, such that each molecule approximated one T cell. Patient libraries were prepared and sequenced with the same protocol used for the earlier healthy control dataset. Samples belonging to the same batch were prepared together, multiplexed and sequenced on a shared HiSeq lane. The source study handled its data this way. MIGEC handled the raw barcoded reads, throwing out single-read molecular identifier groups before consensus assembly and CDR3 extraction. VDJtools was used for post-analysis of the clonotype tables, and diversity was normalized by down-sampling every dataset to the size of the smallest sample. To correct batch-related cross-sample contamination, repertoire overlap clustering matched CDR3 amino acid sequences but not nucleotide sequences. Using fastp at Q25 and MiXCR, TCRdb reprocessed the public reads and kept productive beta chains. Every entry covers one CDR3 protein and lists the most common genes and DNA from its rows. The V and J calls shown here were made by TCRdb, not taken from the authors' results. This sample holds some 500,000 distinct CDR3 sequences; around 40% were observed only once. Of the sample, roughly an eighth is held by the ten largest clones.

Paper-wide results and their limitations: Normalized Chao1 diversity was significantly lower in multiple sclerosis patients than controls, suggesting substantial peripheral T-cell clonal expansion. The control group was slightly older than the multiple sclerosis patient group. When samples were clustered directly using the F measure, samples prepared in the same batch co-clustered strongly, which prompted a batch-effect correction.

Material: blood. The sequence was collected from a girl aged 5-17 years with multiple sclerosis.

The DNA sequence is given as TGTGCCAGCAGCAGGGGACAGCCGCCATCCTACGAGCAGTACTTC. Protein translation: CASSRGQPPSYEQYF. Rearrangement joined TRBV7-3 to TRBJ2-7; 7 central nucleotides agree with TRBD1. Per the germline V gene, SGHTA is the CDR1 and FQGTGA is the CDR2. Taken from cysteine to phenylalanine, the CDR3 has 15 residues. Of all the DNA, just the CDR3 is kept, 45 bases in frame from base 1. V has 5 bases trimmed and J has 1 base trimmed; junction bases matching no gene number 8.